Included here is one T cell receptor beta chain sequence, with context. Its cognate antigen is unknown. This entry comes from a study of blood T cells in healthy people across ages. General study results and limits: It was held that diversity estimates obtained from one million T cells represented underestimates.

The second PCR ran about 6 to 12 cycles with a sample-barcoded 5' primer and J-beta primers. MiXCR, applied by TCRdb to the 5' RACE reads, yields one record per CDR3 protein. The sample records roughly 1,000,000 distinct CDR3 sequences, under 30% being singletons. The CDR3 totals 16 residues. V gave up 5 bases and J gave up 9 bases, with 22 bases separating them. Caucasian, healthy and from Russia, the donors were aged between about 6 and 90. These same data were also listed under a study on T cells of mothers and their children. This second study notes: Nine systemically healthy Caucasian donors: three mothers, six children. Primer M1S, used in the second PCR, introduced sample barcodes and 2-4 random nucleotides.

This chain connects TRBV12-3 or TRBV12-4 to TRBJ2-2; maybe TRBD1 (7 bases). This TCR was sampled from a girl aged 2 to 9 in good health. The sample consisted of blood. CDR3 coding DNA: TGTGCCAGCAGTGCCGGAGGGGGCGGGTTACACCGGGAGCTGTTTTTT. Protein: CASSAGGGGLHRELFF.